The 8 T cell receptor beta chains below were found in one sample sequenced in a study of early T cells in non-severe SARS-CoV-2 infection. TCRdb recomputed calls from the 5' RACE reads with MiXCR, one row per CDR3 protein. The sample has 55,000 to 70,000 distinct CDR3 sequences; approximately 4.6% are singletons. Sequenced material: whole blood, taken at baseline. Receptor source: an adult who was a healthcare worker with PCR-confirmed SARS-CoV-2 infection or an uninfected control (not recorded which). The donor label of this sample is uncertain.

This clonotype was detected ten times or more. The J gene is TRBJ2-1, the V gene TRBV7-9, with TRBD2 matching 9 bases. CDR1 and CDR2 from the germline V gene are SEHNR and FQNEAQ (reference sequence). With V trimmed by 7 bases and J by 7 bases, 8 bases remained unmatched. This CDR3 is 14 amino acids long. CDR3 sequence (DNA): TGTGCCAGCAACGCGGGGGGGAGTGGAAATGAGCAGTTCTTC. This translates into CASNAGGSGNEQFF.

There are a few counts of this clonotype. The chain combines TRBV6-5 with TRBJ2-1; 8 bases are a match to TRBD2. J gave up 12 bases and V 1 base, and 5 bases lay outside the gene matches. The germline V gene has CDR1 MNHEY and CDR2 SVGAGI. This CDR3 spans 13 amino acids. CDR3 loop: CASSYFSGGLQFF. CDR3 nucleotide sequence: TGTGCCAGCAGTTACTTCTCGGGGGGGCTGCAGTTCTTC.

This clonotype was seen only a few times. DNA for the CDR3: TGTGCCAGCAGCAGCGGACCGAACTACGAGCAGTACTTC. Residues: CASSSGPNYEQYF. The gene calls are TRBV2 and TRBJ2-7; a possible D gene is TRBD2 (5 bases). There are 13 residues in the CDR3. Germline CDR1 reads SNHLY; CDR2 reads FYNNEI. V was trimmed by 6 bases and J by 3 bases, leaving 12 bases between them.

This clonotype came up a few times. The V gene is TRBV30, the J gene TRBJ1-4, with D unresolved. From germline, CDR1 is GTSNPN and CDR2 SVGIG (reference sequence). V was pared by 2 bases and J by 0 bases, with 7 bases between. This CDR3 is built from 14 residues. In nucleotides, the CDR3 is TGTGCCTGGAGTTCGAGTTCAACTAATGAAAAACTGTTTTTT. It is translated as CAWSSSSTNEKLFF.

The chain is built from TRBV11-2 and TRBJ1-3, with TRBD1 identical over 7 bases. Germline lookup yields CDR1 SGHAT and CDR2 FQNNGV. J lost 0 bases, V lost 5 bases, and 4 bases had no gene match. The length of the CDR3 is 15 residues. CDR3 amino acids: CASSGQAASGNTIYF. CDR3 nucleotides: TGTGCCAGCAGCGGACAGGCCGCCTCTGGAAACACCATATATTTT.

The rearrangement links TRBV5-1 to TRBJ2-3; 7 nucleotides line up with TRBD2. Germline CDR1 and CDR2: SGHRS and YFSETQ. V shed 7 bases and J 0 bases; nucleotides not matched to a gene: 8. The CDR3 has 15 amino acids. The CDR3 spells CASRGDGRSTDTQYF. As DNA, the CDR3 is TGCGCCAGCCGGGGGGACGGACGTAGCACAGATACGCAGTATTTT. Full variable domain (remainder filled in from reference TRBV5-1 and TRBJ2-3): KAGVTQTPRYLIKTRGQQVTLSCSPISGHRSVSWYQQTPGQGLQFLFEYFSETQRNKGNFPGRFSGRQFSNSRSEMNVSTLELGDSALYLCASRGDGRSTDTQYFGPGTRLTVL.

This clonotype was seen many times. V gene TRBV7-3 combines with J gene TRBJ2-2; D not certain. This CDR3 is 16 amino acids long. The germline CDR1 and CDR2 sequences are SGHTA and FQGTGA. The ends were cut back, 2 bases at V and 0 bases at J, with 10 bases in the middle. CDR3 region: CASSLEVVPNTGELFF. CDR3 nucleotides: TGTGCCAGCAGCTTAGAGGTGGTCCCGAACACCGGGGAGCTGTTTTTT.

The gene calls are TRBV3-1 and TRBJ1-1, with TRBD1 identical over 9 bases. The CDR3 is made up of 12 amino acids. Trimming at V came to 4 bases and at J to 7 bases, leaving 1 base not matched to a gene. The germline gives CDR1 LGHDT, CDR2 YNNKEL (reference sequence). CDR3 in DNA: TGTGCCAGCAGCCCGACAGGGGGTGAAGCTTTCTTT. Protein product: CASSPTGGEAFF. Full variable domain (outside the CDR3, taken from reference TRBV3-1 and TRBJ1-1): DTAVSQTPKYLVTQMGNDKSIKCEQNLGHDTMYWYKQDSKKFLKIMFSYNNKELIINETVPNRFSPKSPDKAHLNLHINSLELGDSAVYFCASSPTGGEAFFGQGTRLTVV.